Described below is a single T cell receptor (beta chain) sequence and its context. This clone's antigen is unknown. The record has no base qualities; no much larger clone is one base away. The source of the sample is a study of T cells in Graves' hyperthyroidism and ophthalmopathy (dated by TCRdb to between 2018 and 2021). The study in broad terms: Peripheral blood was sampled at the time of initial diagnosis, prior to any treatment. Thyroid tissue and blood T-cell repertoires from about six Graves' hyperthyroidism patients were also compared in the study. The paper reports TCR Vbeta CDR3 sequencing of more than 120 peripheral blood samples: approximately 43 ophthalmopathy, under 80 hyperthyroidism and around 17 progressor patients. For training and testing, the approximately 97 patients in the discovery cohort were randomly divided in a 7:3 ratio. After sampling, hyperthyroidism patients received methimazole starting at 30 mg daily, and ophthalmopathy patients received high-dose intravenous methylprednisolone. Whether ophthalmopathy could be predicted prospectively was tested in an independent validation cohort made up of 18 to 20 hyperthyroidism patients plus 17 patients who later progressed to ophthalmopathy. TCR V-J signatures able to tell the groups apart were searched for in a discovery cohort of 95 or so patients, of whom roughly 42 had Graves' ophthalmopathy and about 60 had stable Graves' hyperthyroidism.

Findings and caveats that apply to the study as a whole: Blood samples also contained most of the expanded thyroid clonotypes (frequency above 0.001), which suggests that blood repertoires may reflect thyroid immune responses. A model built on a 13 V-J signature distinguished ophthalmopathy from stable hyperthyroidism, reaching around 87% sensitivity and around 81% specificity in cross-validation and 80%/75% in testing. In validation, progression to ophthalmopathy was predicted by the model with roughly 69% sensitivity and 72% to 85% specificity, a median of about 6.8 months before onset. No statistical method was used to fix the sample size in advance, and group allocation was not hidden from the investigators.

Ophthalmopathy patients had moderately to severely active disease, with a Clinical Activity Score of 3 or more, a NOSPECS grade of 4 or more, and a disease duration of less than 3 months. The study excluded patients with uncontrolled infections, other autoimmune diseases, pregnancy or lactation. Diagnoses were established on the basis of clinical symptoms, serum thyroxine and TRAb, thyroid ultrasound, and orbital computed tomography. Ficoll-Paque density gradient centrifugation was used to isolate PBMCs from around 10 ml of fresh peripheral blood. Total RNA was extracted using Trizol reagent, and RNA quality was assessed on an Agilent 2100 Bioanalyzer. The CDR3 starts with the cysteine, ends with the phenylalanine, and has 16 residues. Kept here is only the CDR3 DNA, which spans 48 bases and is read in frame from base 1. Trimming costs V 3 bases and J 1 base, and their ends lie 13 bases apart. From a lookup of the germline V gene, CDR1 and CDR2 are MDHEN and SYDVKM.

TCR beta CDR3 regions were amplified from RNA transcripts. The first round of RT-PCR for the TCR CDR3 was performed with the HTBI primer set and the Qiagen OneStep RT-PCR kit. The libraries were constructed in a second round of multiplex PCR and then size-selected and purified. Paired-end sequencing of the libraries was performed with 100 bp reads on an Illumina HiSeq2000. The published analysis was carried out like this. SOAPnuke was used to process the raw data, throwing out any read that contained adapters or uncalled bases, had a mean Phred below 15, or lacked an exact constant-primer or identifier match. COPE v1.2.5 was used to merge the high-quality paired reads, and each unique nucleotide sequence was defined as a clonotype. MiTCR v1.1 was used to align the clonotypes against IMGT TRBV, TRBD and TRBJ reference segments. The analysis was restricted to V-J combinations with a frequency above 0.0001, which together covered about 99% of the repertoires. A TCS score was defined as the ratio between F50 (clonal expansion) and ExV (chaos), using BLOSUM62-based TCRdist between CDR3 peptides within each V-J. Welch's t-statistics and random forest reduced fewer than 600 V-J features to under 15, which were used in a naive Bayes classifier (R e1071). TCRdb's own reprocessing of the public reads used fastp at Q25 and MiXCR and kept productive beta chains. CDR3 protein duplicates are merged, each entry listing the most common genes and DNA. V and J calls and clone size were set by TCRdb, not the authors. Here the sample has approximately 600,000 distinct CDR3 sequences; around 21% occur a single time. The ten largest make up more than 30% of the sample.

This sequence uses TRBV28 and TRBJ1-5; possibly the D gene is TRBD1, per 5 matching bases. The sequence derives from a man aged 25 to 40 with Graves' ophthalmopathy. Sequenced material: blood. The CDR3 corresponds to CASSFSGFGSNQPQHF. DNA sequence: TGTGCCAGCAGTTTTTCAGGGTTTGGAAGCAATCAGCCCCAGCATTTT.